These 17 T cell receptor beta chains originate from one sample sequenced in a study of cytomegalovirus exposure and HLA in healthy donors. The table came from immunoSEQ multiplex PCR; TCRdb's copy has only in-frame clones and leaves some out. The repertoire includes around 150,000 clones, approximately 87% of them detected once, and around 5% sits in the top ten. The sequencing input was PBMCs. These receptors came from a woman aged 25 to 39 in good health and CMV-seronegative.

V is TRBV19 and J is TRBJ2-3, with 9 bases identical to TRBD2. CDR3 length equals 15 residues. The ends lost 5 bases at V and 5 bases at J; junction bases unmatched: 8. Per the germline V gene, CDR1 is LNHDA and CDR2 is SQIVND (reference sequence). In DNA, the CDR3 is TGTGCCAGTAGTGAATCTAGCGGGGCGGGAGATACGCAGTATTTT. Translating it yields CASSESSGAGDTQYF.

The rearrangement uses TRBV19 and TRBJ2-3; no clear D. Germline CDR1 and CDR2: LNHDA and SQIVND (reference sequence). V lost 5 bases to trimming and J lost 1 base, with 7 bases between them. There are 13 residues in the CDR3. The CDR3, as DNA: TGTGCCAGTAGTTTCCGGGGCACAGATACGCAGTATTTT. Amino acids: CASSFRGTDTQYF.

This chain joins TRBV19 and TRBJ1-2; the D is unclear. The germline gives CDR1 LNHDA, CDR2 SQIVND (reference sequence). The CDR3 extends over 12 amino acids. V lost 5 bases, J lost 8 bases, and 12 bases lay in between. Here the CDR3 reads CASSFRGGGYTF. CDR3 in DNA: TGTGCCAGTAGTTTCCGGGGAGGGGGCTACACCTTC. Combining the CDR3 with reference TRBV19 and TRBJ1-2 gives the whole variable domain DGGITQSPKYLFRKEGQNVTLSCEQNLNHDAMYWYRQDPGQGLRLIYYSQIVNDFQKGDIAEGYSVSREKKESFPLTVTSAQKNPTAFYLCASSFRGGGYTFGSGTRLTVV.

The chain is built from TRBV10-3 and TRBJ2-7, with 9 bases aligning to TRBD1. Germline loops: CDR1 ENHRY, CDR2 SYGVKD. The CDR3 runs to 16 residues. The junction had 7 bases not matched to a gene; V was cut back by 0 bases and J by 4 bases. DNA for the CDR3: TGTGCCATCAGTGAGTCGGGGACAGGGACAGGTTACGAGCAGTACTTC. This translates into CAISESGTGTGYEQYF.

V and J are TRBV30 and TRBJ1-2; no reliable D call. V dropped 4 bases and J dropped 2 bases, with 11 bases sitting between them. Per the germline V gene, CDR1 is GTSNPN and CDR2 is SVGIG (reference sequence). The CDR3 totals 13 residues. In DNA form, the CDR3 reads TGTGCCTGGAAGGAGGGTGCCAACTATGGCTACACCTTC. Protein product: CAWKEGANYGYTF.

The genes are TRBV5-1 and TRBJ2-1; no clear D. Per germline, CDR1 SGHRS and CDR2 YFSETQ. V lost 1 base, J lost 5 bases, and 7 bases lay in between. This CDR3 contains 13 residues. This CDR3 reads CASSLYQNNEQFF. CDR3 nucleotides: TGCGCCAGCAGCTTGTACCAGAACAATGAGCAGTTCTTC.

This chain connects TRBV9 to TRBJ1-6; maybe TRBD1 (6 bases). The germline V gene has CDR1 SGDLS and CDR2 YYNGEE. The V end lost 3 bases, the J end lost 9 bases, and 16 bases lay between the germline ends. The CDR3 consists of 15 residues. CDR3 DNA: TGTGCCAGCAGCGCGATCGGGACAAGGCGTTCACCCCTCCACTTT. Encoded protein: CASSAIGTRRSPLHF.

This rearrangement joins TRBV15 to TRBJ1-3; no reliable D call. The CDR3 consists of 17 residues. V gave up 1 base and J gave up 0 bases, with 13 bases separating them. CDR1 and CDR2 (germline): LNHNV, YYDKDF (reference sequence). CDR3 nucleotides: TGTGCCACCAGCAGAGTAGCCGGAAGGAGCTCTGGAAACACCATATATTTT. Translating gives CATSRVAGRSSGNTIYF. The variable domain in full, with the rest retrieved from reference TRBV15 and TRBJ1-3, is DAMVIQNPRYQVTQFGKPVTLSCSQTLNHNVMYWYQQKSSQAPKLLFHYYDKDFNNEADTPDNFQSRRPNTSFCFLDIRSPGLGDTAMYLCATSRVAGRSSGNTIYFGEGSWLTVV.

The V call is TRBV27, the J call TRBJ2-7, with TRBD1 matching 11 bases. Trimming cost V 4 bases and J 5 bases; bases outside gene matches: 4. CDR1 is MNHEY, CDR2 SMNVEV, per germline (reference sequence). The CDR3 consists of 14 residues. The CDR3 spells CASSWGQGVNEQYF. Here the CDR3 DNA reads TGTGCCAGCAGTTGGGGACAGGGGGTCAACGAGCAGTACTTC.

This clone came up once. The chain joins TRBV6-1 to TRBJ1-5, with 7 positions matching TRBD1. Germline V gives CDR1 MNHNS, CDR2 SASEGT. With 2 bases clipped from V and 3 bases from J, the junction kept 7 bases outside the gene matches. The CDR3 runs to 16 residues. CDR3 sequence reads: CASSESRDSFNQPQHF. CDR3 coding DNA: TGTGCCAGCAGTGAATCGAGGGACAGCTTCAATCAGCCCCAGCATTTT.

With regard to this clone: Within the sample, other DNA sequences also encode this same CDR3. The rearrangement uses TRBV11-2 and TRBJ1-1; D is unclear. V lost 1 base to trimming and J lost 1 base, with 10 bases between them. This CDR3 has 15 residues. Germline-derived CDR1 and CDR2 are SGHAT and FQNNGV. The chain's CDR3 is CASSLVVRGNTEAFF. DNA of the CDR3: TGTGCCAGCAGCTTAGTGGTTCGAGGGAACACTGAAGCTTTCTTT. Based on the CDR3 plus reference TRBV11-2 and TRBJ1-1, the full variable domain is EAGVAQSPRYKIIEKRQSVAFWCNPISGHATLYWYQQILGQGPKLLIQFQNNGVVDDSQLPKDRFSAERLKGVDSTLKIQPAKLEDSAVYLCASSLVVRGNTEAFFGQGTRLTVV.

As DNA, the CDR3 is TGCAGCGCGGTGGGGGACTATGGCTACACCTTC. Its protein is CSAVGDYGYTF. The chain joins TRBV29-1 to TRBJ1-2, with D possibly TRBD1 on 5 matching bases. CDR1 SQVTM and CDR2 ANQGSEA come from the germline V gene. Trimming stripped 7 bases from V and 3 bases from J, with 9 bases between. The CDR3 consists of 11 residues. Combining the CDR3 with reference TRBV29-1 and TRBJ1-2 gives the whole variable domain SAVISQKPSRDICQRGTSLTIQCQVDSQVTMMFWYRQQPGQSLTLIATANQGSEATYESGFVIDKFPISRPNLTFSTLTVSNMSPEDSSIYLCSAVGDYGYTFGSGTRLTVV.

The chain combines TRBV2 with TRBJ1-1; 7 positions match TRBD1. Per the germline V gene, CDR1 is SNHLY and CDR2 is FYNNEI. The trim removed 6 bases at V and 1 base at J, leaving 2 bases unmatched. CDR3 length equals 13 residues. The CDR3 region has the DNA TGTGCCAGCAGAAGGACAGGGAACACTGAAGCTTTCTTT. This sequence encodes CASRRTGNTEAFF.

The sample holds one count of this clone. The chain employs TRBV5-1 and TRBJ1-1; TRBD1 might be the D (5 bases). Per the germline V gene, CDR1 is SGHRS and CDR2 is YFSETQ. Trimming took 0 bases from V and 7 from J, leaving 13 bases between them. The CDR3 consists of 14 residues. CDR3 nucleotides: TGCGCCAGCAGCTTGGCCCTCGGTGACAGTGAAGCTTTCTTT. As protein: CASSLALGDSEAFF.

This chain joins TRBV18 and TRBJ2-3, with TRBD2 matching 13 bases. V lost 5 bases to trimming and J lost 2 bases; unmatched junction nucleotides: 22. Germline V CDR1 and CDR2: KGHSH, LQKENI. The CDR3 loop spans 22 amino acids. The CDR3 loop reads CASSASPGLAGERRRATDTQYF. The DNA for the CDR3 is TGTGCCAGCTCAGCATCACCAGGACTAGCGGGAGAGAGGCGGAGGGCCACAGATACGCAGTATTTT.

The V and J genes are TRBV30 and TRBJ2-5; 10 positions agree with TRBD2. The germline V gene encodes CDR1 GTSNPN and CDR2 SVGIG (reference sequence). The CDR3 contains 17 residues. Trimming took 1 base from V and 4 from J; bases not matched to a gene: 12. The CDR3 reads CAWSGWLAGVMGETQYF. CDR3 in DNA: TGTGCCTGGAGTGGATGGCTAGCGGGAGTAATGGGAGAGACCCAGTACTTC.

This chain links TRBV7-2 with TRBJ2-3; 12 bases are shared with TRBD2. This CDR3 has 17 amino acids. J gave up 3 bases and V 2 bases, and 6 bases lay outside the gene matches. Germline CDR1 is SGHTA and CDR2 is FQGNSA. CDR3 sequence reads: CASSLLSTSGRTDTQYF. In nucleotides, the CDR3 is TGTGCCAGCAGCTTATTGTCCACTAGCGGGAGGACAGATACGCAGTATTTT.